Presented here are 31 T cell receptor beta chains from one specimen sequenced in a study of shared clonotypes between healthy human individuals. Repertoires were generated with immunoSEQ multiplex PCR, while TCRdb's copy carries only in-frame clones and drops some. The sample holds a few million clones; approximately 94% are singletons and the top ten take more than 0.12%. The specimen was naive CD4+ T cells sorted from blood. Subset here: CD45RA+ positively selected. These receptors were collected from a man aged 18 to 29 in good health.

V and J are TRBV2 and TRBJ1-2; TRBD1 matches 10 bases. The CDR3 covers 16 residues. The junction had 8 bases not matched to a gene; V was cut back by 6 bases and J by 1 base. CDR1 SNHLY and CDR2 FYNNEI come from the germline V gene. CDR3 nucleotides: TGTGCCAGCAGCGAGGGGACAGGGGCGAGTAACTATGGCTACACCTTC. Amino acids: CASSEGTGASNYGYTF.

This clone was detected only once. V gene TRBV7-9 combines with J gene TRBJ1-3; no firm D call. The V gene's germline CDR1 is SEHNR and CDR2 FQNEAQ (reference sequence). The CDR3 length is 13 residues. V lost 11 bases, J lost 4 bases, and 15 bases lay in between. CDR3 in DNA: TGTGCCTGGCGGCAGCCGGGCGGAAACACCATATATTTT. It codes for CAWRQPGGNTIYF.

V gene TRBV2 combines with J gene TRBJ1-2, with 7 bases that match TRBD1. The J segment lost 4 bases and the V segment lost 3 bases, leaving 5 bases of the junction unmatched. Germline V gene sequence: CDR1 SNHLY, CDR2 FYNNEI. This CDR3 spans 14 amino acids. The CDR3 region is CASSDVRGVYGYTF. The CDR3 nucleotides are TGTGCCAGCAGTGACGTCAGGGGGGTCTATGGCTACACCTTC.

The rearrangement joins TRBV5-1 to TRBJ1-6; 8 nucleotides align to TRBD1. Germline assignment: CDR1 SGHRS and CDR2 YFSETQ. This CDR3 has 15 residues. J was trimmed by 5 bases and V by 10 bases; bases with no gene match: 11. CDR3 amino acids: CASSNRTGNNSPLHF. For the CDR3, the DNA is TGCGCCTCCTCCAACAGGACAGGGAATAATTCACCCCTCCACTTT.

This chain uses TRBV30 with TRBJ1-4, with D possibly TRBD1 on 5 matching bases. Per germline, CDR1 GTSNPN and CDR2 SVGIG (reference sequence). Deletions cut 2 bases from V and 0 bases from J, with 10 bases between. The CDR3 totals 15 residues. CDR3 sequence (DNA): TGTGCCTGGAGTCCTCGGGGGTCAACTAATGAAAAACTGTTTTTT. Protein: CAWSPRGSTNEKLFF. The complete variable domain, with remaining parts taken from reference TRBV30 and TRBJ1-4, reads SQTIHQWPATLVQPVGSPLSLECTVEGTSNPNLYWYRQAAGRGLQLLFYSVGIGQISSEVPQNLSASRPQDRQFILSSKKLLLSDSGFYLCAWSPRGSTNEKLFFGSGTQLSVL.

The V gene is TRBV5-1, the J gene TRBJ2-6; unclear D gene. With 6 bases removed from V and 0 bases from J, the gap between germline ends came to 7 bases. Germline V gene sequence: CDR1 SGHRS, CDR2 YFSETQ. The CDR3 length is 14 residues. CDR3 loop: CASNRDSGANVLTF. DNA of the CDR3: TGCGCCAGCAACCGAGACTCTGGGGCCAACGTCCTGACTTTC.

The V gene is TRBV5-4, the J gene TRBJ1-1, with 7 bases identical to TRBD1. CDR3 size: 14 residues. Trimming removed 4 bases from V and 5 bases from J; junction bases left unmatched: 8. From germline, CDR1 is SGHNT and CDR2 YYREEE (reference sequence). CDR3 bases: TGTGCCAGCAGCGCGGACAGGTGGGGGACTGAAGCTTTCTTT. Translation: CASSADRWGTEAFF.

This chain links TRBV7-3 with TRBJ2-2; D is possibly TRBD1 or TRBD2 (5 bases each). Trimming stripped 1 base from V and 1 base from J, with 13 bases between. This CDR3 is built from 17 residues. The germline V gene has CDR1 SGHTA and CDR2 FQGTGA. The CDR3 protein is CASSLNRDRLNTGELFF. The CDR3 DNA sequence: TGTGCCAGCAGCTTAAACCGGGACCGATTGAACACCGGGGAGCTGTTTTTT.

The J gene is TRBJ2-2, the V gene TRBV5-6, with D perhaps TRBD2 (6 bases). The CDR3 has 18 residues. V gave up 0 bases and J gave up 6 bases, with 21 bases separating them. CDR1 and CDR2 from the germline V gene are SGHDT and YYEEEE. The CDR3 protein is CASSLALTRAGTAGELFF. CDR3 sequence (DNA): TGTGCCAGCAGCTTGGCCCTTACCAGGGCGGGGACGGCCGGGGAGCTGTTTTTT.

This sequence joins TRBV6-5 and TRBJ2-3, with D hard to call. Germline-derived CDR1 and CDR2 are MNHEY and SVGAGI. V lost 7 bases and J lost 6, with 8 bases in between. This CDR3 region has 11 residues. CDR3 DNA: TGTGCCAGCAAAGAACTTGATACGCAGTATTTT. Translation: CASKELDTQYF.

This chain connects TRBV28 to TRBJ2-7; TRBD1 matches 7 bases. The CDR3 is 16 amino acids. Germline-derived CDR1 and CDR2 are MDHEN and SYDVKM. With V trimmed by 6 bases and J by 3 bases, 14 bases remained unmatched. This chain's CDR3 is CASSSPNPGQLYEQYF. The CDR3 coding sequence is TGTGCCAGCAGCTCGCCTAATCCGGGACAGCTCTACGAGCAGTACTTC.

The chain joins TRBV2 to TRBJ2-1, with unresolved D. The CDR3 contains 11 residues. Trimming took off 6 bases at V and 7 bases at J, with 7 bases between the two ends. Germline CDR1 is SNHLY and CDR2 is FYNNEI. CDR3 loop: CASRLSNEQFF. DNA for the CDR3: TGTGCCAGCAGGCTATCAAATGAGCAGTTCTTC.

The chain is built from TRBV7-8 and TRBJ2-6; D not resolved. Germline V gene sequence: CDR1 SGHVS, CDR2 FQNEAQ. Trimming removed 1 base from V and 3 bases from J, with 7 bases in between. The CDR3 runs to 15 residues. The CDR3 is CASSLGGYGANVLTF. CDR3 nucleotide sequence: TGTGCCAGCAGCTTAGGGGGTTATGGGGCCAACGTCCTGACTTTC.

This chain links TRBV6-1 with TRBJ2-5, with 7 bases lining up with TRBD2. The ends lost 6 bases at V and 5 bases at J; junction bases unmatched: 3. From germline, CDR1 is MNHNS and CDR2 SASEGT. The CDR3 has 12 residues. Here the CDR3 reads CASSGRWETQYF. The CDR3 DNA sequence: TGTGCCAGCAGCGGGAGGTGGGAGACCCAGTACTTC.

This clone was seen a handful of times. The rearrangement uses TRBV27 and TRBJ1-2, with a possible D match to TRBD1 (5 bases). Trimming left V 10 bases short and J 4 bases short, with 10 bases between. This CDR3 has 11 residues. Per germline, CDR1 MNHEY and CDR2 SMNVEV (reference sequence). The DNA of the CDR3 is TGTGCCACCGGGGGGGGCTATGGCTACACCTTC. It is translated as CATGGGYGYTF.

Only one count was recorded for this clone. The chain employs TRBV7-2 and TRBJ1-5, with TRBD1 matching 9 bases. CDR3 length: 15 amino acids. CDR1 and CDR2 from the germline V gene are SGHTA and FQGNSA. V dropped 6 bases and J dropped 4; count of bases not matched to a gene: 7. As DNA, the CDR3 is TGTGCCAGCAGGTCTACAGGGGGCATAAATCAGCCCCAGCATTTT. As protein: CASRSTGGINQPQHF. Drawing the rest from reference TRBV7-2 and TRBJ1-5, the complete variable domain is GAGVSQSPSNKVTEKGKDVELRCDPISGHTALYWYRQSLGQGLEFLIYFQGNSAPDKSGLPSDRFSAERTGGSVSTLTIQRTQQEDSAVYLCASRSTGGINQPQHFGDGTRLSIL.

Concerning this clone itself: Other DNA sequences of this sample code for an identical CDR3. This chain uses TRBV25-1 with TRBJ2-2; 7 bases align to TRBD1. This CDR3 spans 16 amino acids. V lost 3 bases to trimming and J lost 3 bases; unmatched junction nucleotides: 7. Germline values: CDR1 MGHDK, CDR2 SYGVNS. The CDR3 region has the DNA TGTGCCAGCAGTGATCCGCGACAGGGTGACACCGGGGAGCTGTTTTTT. Residues: CASSDPRQGDTGELFF.

The chain carries TRBV10-1 and TRBJ2-7, with D tentatively TRBD2 (5 bases). Germline V gene data show CDR1 as WNHNN and CDR2 as SYGVQD (reference sequence). CDR3 length equals 14 residues. The ends were cut back, 3 bases at V and 2 bases at J, with 11 bases in the middle. In nucleotides, the CDR3 is TGCGCCAGCAGTGAACCGGGAAGGCCCTACGAGCAGTACTTC. It yields the protein CASSEPGRPYEQYF.

This clone has a single count. V gene TRBV6-1 combines with J gene TRBJ1-3, with D perhaps TRBD1 (5 bases). The CDR3 spans 14 residues. Trimming shortened V by 7 bases and J by 2 bases, and 12 bases separated the two germline ends. Germline-derived CDR1 and CDR2 are MNHNS and SASEGT. The CDR3 here is CASISGGTGNTIYF. The CDR3 nucleotides are TGTGCCAGCATAAGTGGGGGAACTGGAAACACCATATATTTT.

The rearrangement joins TRBV6-5 to TRBJ2-7, with 9 bases that match TRBD1. Germline trimming cut 5 bases from V and 3 bases from J; bases unmatched to any gene: 8. This CDR3 spans 15 amino acids. CDR1 MNHEY and CDR2 SVGAGI come from the germline V gene. CDR3 loop: CASSLSGTGFYEQYF. CDR3 sequence (DNA): TGTGCCAGCAGTCTATCCGGGACAGGGTTCTACGAGCAGTACTTC.

The V and J genes are TRBV18 and TRBJ2-5; D remains ambiguous. The V end was cut by 2 bases, the J end by 2 bases, with 12 bases between. Germline CDR1 reads KGHSH; CDR2 reads LQKENI. CDR3 size: 15 residues. Here the CDR3 DNA reads TGTGCCAGCTCACCATGGTTTCAGGTTCAAGAGACCCAGTACTTC. Its translation: CASSPWFQVQETQYF.

This sequence joins TRBV10-3 and TRBJ2-7, with D perhaps assigned TRBD1 or TRBD2 (6 bases each). The CDR3 spans 15 residues. Trimming took off 4 bases at V and 4 bases at J, with 17 bases between the two ends. CDR1 and CDR2 from the germline V gene are ENHRY and SYGVKD. CDR3 protein: CAISGGAQGNYEQYF. For the CDR3, the DNA is TGTGCCATCAGTGGGGGGGCCCAGGGAAATTACGAGCAGTACTTC.

A single count supports this clone. The J gene is TRBJ2-3, the V gene TRBV30; the D gene is possibly TRBD2 (7 bases). Trimming cost V 0 bases and J 4 bases, with 14 bases left between them. Looked up from germline, CDR1 is GTSNPN and CDR2 is SVGIG (reference sequence). CDR3 size: 15 residues. CDR3 in DNA: TGTGCCTGGAGTGTACGGGGGGCTGGGGCAGATACGCAGTATTTT. It codes for CAWSVRGAGADTQYF.

This chain uses TRBV14 with TRBJ2-7; TRBD1 is a possible D gene (6 bases). CDR1 is SGHDN and CDR2 is FVKESK in the germline V gene. The V and J ends lost 4 bases and 7 bases respectively, with 20 bases between them. This CDR3 spans 15 amino acids. The CDR3 sequence: CASSRGQILSGEQYF. CDR3 nucleotides: TGTGCCAGCAGCCGGGGACAAATCCTGTCGGGGGAGCAGTACTTC.

The chain couples TRBV21-1 to TRBJ2-5; TRBD1, the D gene given by the table, was not confirmed from the DNA. TRBV21-1 is labeled a pseudogene. The length of the CDR3 is 17 residues. This CDR3 reads CASNKGRETGGFETQYF. The CDR3 nucleotides read TGTGCCAGCAACAAAGGCCGGGAGACAGGGGGCTTCGAGACCCAGTACTTC.

V gene TRBV5-4 combines with J gene TRBJ2-7; 8 positions match TRBD2. Unmatched junction bases numbered 4, after V lost 0 bases and J lost 5 bases. The length of the CDR3 is 14 residues. The V gene's germline CDR1 is SGHNT and CDR2 YYREEE (reference sequence). The CDR3 DNA follows: TGTGCCAGCAGCTTGGGTCGGGGGGGCGACGAGCAGTACTTC. Translating it yields CASSLGRGGDEQYF.

The chain recombines TRBV27 with TRBJ2-7; D not certain. Germline V gene data show CDR1 as MNHEY and CDR2 as SMNVEV (reference sequence). V was pared by 0 bases and J by 1 base, with 16 bases between. This CDR3 is built from 17 residues. The DNA for the CDR3 is TGTGCCAGCAGTTTATCCAGTAGGGCCACAAGGTCCTACGAGCAGTACTTC. Its protein is CASSLSSRATRSYEQYF.

The chain has TRBV6-1 and TRBJ2-5; TRBD2 aligns across 8 bases. Trimming at V came to 1 base and at J to 7 bases, leaving 17 bases not matched to a gene. The CDR3 runs 18 residues. In germline, CDR1 is MNHNS, CDR2 SASEGT. Written as DNA, the CDR3 is TGTGCCAGCAGTGAAGGGAGAATAGCGGGGCACCTGATTGGGACCCAGTACTTC. As protein: CASSEGRIAGHLIGTQYF.

This chain links TRBV6-9 with TRBJ1-4, with D perhaps matching TRBD1 (6 bases). V was cut by 3 bases and J by 6 bases, with 11 bases left in between. The CDR3 is made up of 14 amino acids. Germline V gene data show CDR1 as MNHGY and CDR2 as SVAAGI. CDR3 nucleotide sequence: TGTGCCAGCAGTTACGCGGCAGGGGATGAAAAACTGTTTTTT. This translates into CASSYAAGDEKLFF.

The rearrangement joins TRBV2 to TRBJ1-4; possibly TRBD1 for D (5 bases). Germline lookup yields CDR1 SNHLY and CDR2 FYNNEI. The CDR3 has 14 amino acids. V was shortened by 4 bases and J by 0 bases, with 6 bases between the two germline ends. The DNA for the CDR3 is TGTGCCAGCAGTGCGACAGCAACTAATGAAAAACTGTTTTTT. The encoded protein is CASSATATNEKLFF.

A single count supports this clone. Other DNA sequences from this sample encode an identical CDR3 as well. The rearrangement links TRBV5-1 to TRBJ1-5, with a weak D call TRBD1 (5 bases). The CDR3 extends over 14 amino acids. Trimming removed 0 bases at V and 4 bases at J, with 8 bases between. Germline V gives CDR1 SGHRS, CDR2 YFSETQ. CDR3 bases: TGCGCCAGCAGCTTGGAGGGGAGTAATCAGCCCCAGCATTTT. This translates into CASSLEGSNQPQHF.